This entry is about one T cell receptor beta chain. The sample is drawn from a study of cytotoxic CD8 clonotypes in ibrutinib-treated CLL. For the study at large: With a range of 6 to 36, the median treatment time before response samples were taken was under 15 months.

CDR3 length equals 13 residues. Germline CDR1 reads MDHEN; CDR2 reads SYDVKM. Trimming stripped 3 bases from V and 5 bases from J, with 11 bases between. Method: immunoSEQ multiplex PCR; TCRdb's copy keeps in-frame clones and lacks some. The table records 19,000 or so clones, about 61% of them present only once. Source: PBMCs, taken after 12 months of ibrutinib treatment. The source of this sequence is a human donor with chronic lymphocytic leukemia. This chain joins TRBV28 and TRBJ2-7; D remains ambiguous. The CDR3, as DNA: TGTGCCAGCAGTTTTCTGCTTTCCAACGAGCAGTACTTC. Amino acid sequence: CASSFLLSNEQYF.